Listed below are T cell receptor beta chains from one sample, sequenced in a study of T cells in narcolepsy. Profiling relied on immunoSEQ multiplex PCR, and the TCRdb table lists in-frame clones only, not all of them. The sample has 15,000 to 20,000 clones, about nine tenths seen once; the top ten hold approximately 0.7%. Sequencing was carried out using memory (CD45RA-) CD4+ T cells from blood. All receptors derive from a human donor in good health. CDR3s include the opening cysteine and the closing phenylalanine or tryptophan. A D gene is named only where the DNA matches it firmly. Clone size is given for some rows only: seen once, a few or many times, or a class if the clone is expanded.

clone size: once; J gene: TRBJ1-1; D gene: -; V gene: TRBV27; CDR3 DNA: TGTGCCAGCTCAGGTCCAAATTCTAACCGGGACACTGAAGCTTTCTTT; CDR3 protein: CASSGPNSNRDTEAFF
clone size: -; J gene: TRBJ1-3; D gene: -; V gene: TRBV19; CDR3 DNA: TGTGCCAGTAGTGCCCGTGTGGGGGCTGGAAACACCATATATTTT; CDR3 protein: CASSARVGAGNTIYF
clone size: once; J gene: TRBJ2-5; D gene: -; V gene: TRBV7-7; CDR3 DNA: TGTGCTAGCAGCCCGGGAATCGGGTACCAAGAGACCCAGTACTTC; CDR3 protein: CASSPGIGYQETQYF
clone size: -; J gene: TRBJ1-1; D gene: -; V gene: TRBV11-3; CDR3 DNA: TGTGCCAGCAGCAAAACGGGGGGGAGGACTGAAGCTTTCTTT; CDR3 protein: CASSKTGGRTEAFF
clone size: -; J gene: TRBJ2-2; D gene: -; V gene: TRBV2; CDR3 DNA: TGTGCCAGCAGCCCCTCCCGTTCCACCGGGGAGCTGTTTTTT; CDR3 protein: CASSPSRSTGELFF
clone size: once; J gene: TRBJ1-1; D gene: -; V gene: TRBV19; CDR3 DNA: TGTGCCAGTACTCGTCTTTTGGGGAGTATGAACACTGAAGCTTTCTTT; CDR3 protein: CASTRLLGSMNTEAFF
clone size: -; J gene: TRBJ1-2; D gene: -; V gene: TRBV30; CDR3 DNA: TGTGCCTGGCAACCTTCAAGGTCCCCGGATGGCTACACCTTC; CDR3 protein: CAWQPSRSPDGYTF
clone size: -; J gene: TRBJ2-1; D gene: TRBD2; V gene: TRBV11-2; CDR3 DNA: TGTGCCAGCAGGCCGCGCGGGGGGATCGAAAATGAGCAGTTCTTC; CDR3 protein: CASRPRGGIENEQFF
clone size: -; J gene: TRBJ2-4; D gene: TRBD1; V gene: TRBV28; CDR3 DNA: TGTGCCAGCAGCGAACCGACAGGGAAGGGTGGCAACATTCAGTACTTC; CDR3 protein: CASSEPTGKGGNIQYF
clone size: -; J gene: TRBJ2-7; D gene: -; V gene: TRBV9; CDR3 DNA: TGTGCCAGCAGCAGTCTGACCTACGAGCAGTACTTC; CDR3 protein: CASSSLTYEQYF
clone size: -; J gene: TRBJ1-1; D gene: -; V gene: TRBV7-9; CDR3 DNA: TGTGCCAGCAGCCTAAGGCTGAACACTGAAGCTTTCTTT; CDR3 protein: CASSLRLNTEAFF
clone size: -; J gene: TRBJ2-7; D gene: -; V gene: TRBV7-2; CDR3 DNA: TGTGCCAGCACCCAGGAAGGCCCCTCGGTTGGCGAGCAGTACTTC; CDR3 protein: CASTQEGPSVGEQYF
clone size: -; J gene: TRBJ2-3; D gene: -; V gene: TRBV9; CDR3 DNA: TGTGCCAGCAGCGTGCACCTGGCGGTTGGTGTTGGTACGCAGTATTTT; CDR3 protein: CASSVHLAVGVGTQYF
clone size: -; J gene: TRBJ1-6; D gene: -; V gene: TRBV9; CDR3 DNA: TGTGCCAGCAGCGTGGGGTTAGTCTCTCCCCTCCACTTT; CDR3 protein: CASSVGLVSPLHF
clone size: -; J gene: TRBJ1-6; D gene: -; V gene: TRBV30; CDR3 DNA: TGTGCCTGGACTTCCTCGCAGGCGAATAATTCACCCCTCCACTTT; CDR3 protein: CAWTSSQANNSPLHF
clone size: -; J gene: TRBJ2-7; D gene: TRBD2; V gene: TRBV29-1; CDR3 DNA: TGCAGCGTTGATAGCGGGACCGAGCAGTACTTC; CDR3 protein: CSVDSGTEQYF
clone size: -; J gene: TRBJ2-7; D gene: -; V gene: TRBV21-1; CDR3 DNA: TGTGCCAGCATAAGAAAGGGGGACTACGAGCAGTACTTC; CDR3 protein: CASIRKGDYEQYF
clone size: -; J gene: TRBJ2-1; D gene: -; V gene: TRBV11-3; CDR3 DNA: TGTGCCAGCAGCTTATTAGGGGAGGACTACAATGAGCAGTTCTTC; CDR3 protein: CASSLLGEDYNEQFF
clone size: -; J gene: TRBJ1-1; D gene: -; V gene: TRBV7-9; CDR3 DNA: TGTGCCAGCAGCTTAGAATTCAACAGGGACACTGAAGCTTTCTTT; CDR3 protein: CASSLEFNRDTEAFF
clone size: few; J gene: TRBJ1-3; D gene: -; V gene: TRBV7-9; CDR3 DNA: TGTGCCAGCAGCTTAGGACCTGGAAACACCATATATTTT; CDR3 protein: CASSLGPGNTIYF
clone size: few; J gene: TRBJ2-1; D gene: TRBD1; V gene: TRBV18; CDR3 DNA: TGTGCCAGCTCACCAGATCCAGGGGGCAATTCCTACAATGAGCAGTTCTTC; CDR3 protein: CASSPDPGGNSYNEQFF
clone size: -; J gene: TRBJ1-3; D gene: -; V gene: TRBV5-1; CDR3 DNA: TGCGCCAGCAGCCTGACAGGCCCCAACTCTGGGAACACCATATATTTT; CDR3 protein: CASSLTGPNSGNTIYF
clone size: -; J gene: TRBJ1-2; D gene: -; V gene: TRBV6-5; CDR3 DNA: TGTGCCAGCAGTGGGGCGCGCCACACCTTC; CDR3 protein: CASSGARHTF
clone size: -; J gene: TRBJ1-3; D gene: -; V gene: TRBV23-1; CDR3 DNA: TGCGCCAGCAGTCAATCAGGGGAGTCTCCGAGCTCTGGAAACACCATATATTTT; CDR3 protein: CASSQSGESPSSGNTIYF
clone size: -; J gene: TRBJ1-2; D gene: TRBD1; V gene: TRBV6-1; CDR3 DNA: TGTGCCAGCAGTGCCACAGGGGCTCGGGTCTATGGCTACACCTTC; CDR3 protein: CASSATGARVYGYTF
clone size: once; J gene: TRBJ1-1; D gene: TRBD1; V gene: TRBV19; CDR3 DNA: TGTGCCAGTAGTAAAGGCGGACAGGGTATCGGAGTATCAACTGAAGCTTTCTTT; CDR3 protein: CASSKGGQGIGVSTEAFF
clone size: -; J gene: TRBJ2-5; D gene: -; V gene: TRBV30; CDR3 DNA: TGTGCCTGGAATTTCTGGGATCCCCCACAAGAGACCCAGTACTTC; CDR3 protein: CAWNFWDPPQETQYF